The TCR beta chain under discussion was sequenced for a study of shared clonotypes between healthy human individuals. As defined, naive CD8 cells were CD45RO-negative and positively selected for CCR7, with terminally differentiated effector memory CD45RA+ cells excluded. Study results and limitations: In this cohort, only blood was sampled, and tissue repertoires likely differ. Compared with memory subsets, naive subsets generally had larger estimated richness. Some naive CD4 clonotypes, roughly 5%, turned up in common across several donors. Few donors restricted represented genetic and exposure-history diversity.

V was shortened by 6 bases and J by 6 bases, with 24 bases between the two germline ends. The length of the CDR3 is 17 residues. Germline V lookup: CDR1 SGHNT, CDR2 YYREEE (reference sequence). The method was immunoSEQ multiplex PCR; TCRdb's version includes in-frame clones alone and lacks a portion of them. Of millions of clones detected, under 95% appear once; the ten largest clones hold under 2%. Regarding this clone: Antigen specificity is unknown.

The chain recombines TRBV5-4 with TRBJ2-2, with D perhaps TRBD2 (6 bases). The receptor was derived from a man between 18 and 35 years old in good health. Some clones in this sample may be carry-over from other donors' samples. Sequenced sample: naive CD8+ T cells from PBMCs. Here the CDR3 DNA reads TGTGCCAGCATCCAATCGGAGCACGGGAGTCTCTCCGGGGAGCTGTTTTTT. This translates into CASIQSEHGSLSGELFF.